This T cell receptor beta chain was documented in a study of blood T cell repertoires in COVID-19. About the research overall: Italy, Spain and the United States were the sources of the convalescent and acute COVID-19 samples. Nucleic acid was either cDNA or gDNA, and it came from T cells, B-cell-depleted T cells, or PBMCs.

As processed by the authors: It was from reference gene primer amplification that nucleated cell counts were estimated. Profiling relied on immunoSEQ multiplex PCR, and the TCRdb table lists in-frame clones only, not all of them. That table furnishes V, J and clone size, whereas the DNA furnished D and trimming. The sample has approximately 200,000 clones, 81% seen once. The TCR comes from a man aged 35 to 55 who had recovered from COVID-19. Sequencing was performed on PBMCs or T cells enriched from blood (not recorded which).

Here the CDR3 reads CASSPKAGGGGTEAFF. The CDR3 DNA reads as TGTGCCAGCAGCCCTAAGGCGGGGGGCGGAGGCACTGAAGCTTTCTTT. The V call is TRBV7-9, the J call TRBJ1-1; maybe TRBD1 (6 bases). V lost 5 bases, J lost 4 bases, and 20 bases lay in between. The V gene's germline CDR1 is SEHNR and CDR2 FQNEAQ (reference sequence). CDR3 length: 16 amino acids.